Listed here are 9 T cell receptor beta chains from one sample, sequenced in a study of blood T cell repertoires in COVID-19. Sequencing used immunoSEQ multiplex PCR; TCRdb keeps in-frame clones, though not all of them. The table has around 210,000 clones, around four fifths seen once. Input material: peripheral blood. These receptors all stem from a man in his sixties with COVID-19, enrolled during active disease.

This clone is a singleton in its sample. The CDR3 sequence: CASSAVAGGWTDTQYF. The DNA of the CDR3 is TGTGCCAGCAGCGCCGTAGCGGGAGGGTGGACAGATACGCAGTATTTT. The chain has TRBV11-2 and TRBJ2-3, with 11 bases identical to TRBD2. From germline, CDR1 is SGHAT and CDR2 FQNNGV. The CDR3 has 16 residues. The ends lost 5 bases at V and 3 bases at J; junction bases unmatched: 7. Combining the CDR3 with reference TRBV11-2 and TRBJ2-3 gives the whole variable domain EAGVAQSPRYKIIEKRQSVAFWCNPISGHATLYWYQQILGQGPKLLIQFQNNGVVDDSQLPKDRFSAERLKGVDSTLKIQPAKLEDSAVYLCASSAVAGGWTDTQYFGPGTRLTVL.

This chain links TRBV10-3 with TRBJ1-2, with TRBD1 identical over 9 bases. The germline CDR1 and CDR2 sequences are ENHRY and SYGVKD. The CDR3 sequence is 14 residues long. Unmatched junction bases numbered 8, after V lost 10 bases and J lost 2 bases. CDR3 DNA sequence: TGTGCCACGCATACGGACAGGGGAAACTATGGCTACACCTTC. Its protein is CATHTDRGNYGYTF.

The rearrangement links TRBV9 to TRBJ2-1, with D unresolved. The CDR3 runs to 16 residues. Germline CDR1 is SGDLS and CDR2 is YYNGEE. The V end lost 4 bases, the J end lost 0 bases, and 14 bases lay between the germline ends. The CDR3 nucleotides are TGTGCCAGCAGCATGACTGCCCTCGACTCCTACAATGAGCAGTTCTTC. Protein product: CASSMTALDSYNEQFF.

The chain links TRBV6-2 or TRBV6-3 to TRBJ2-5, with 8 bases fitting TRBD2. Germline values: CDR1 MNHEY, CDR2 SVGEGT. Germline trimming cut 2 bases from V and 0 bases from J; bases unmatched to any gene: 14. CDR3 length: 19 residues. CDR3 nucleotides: TGTGCCAGCAGTTACAGTCTGGGGCTAGCGGGTCCCTACCAAGAGACCCAGTACTTC. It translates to CASSYSLGLAGPYQETQYF.

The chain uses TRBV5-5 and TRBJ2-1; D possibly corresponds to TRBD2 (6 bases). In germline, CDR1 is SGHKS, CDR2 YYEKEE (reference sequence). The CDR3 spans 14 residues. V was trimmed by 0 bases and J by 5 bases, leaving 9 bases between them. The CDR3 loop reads CASSLDGGDNEQFF. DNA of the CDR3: TGTGCCAGCAGCTTGGATGGAGGGGACAATGAGCAGTTCTTC.

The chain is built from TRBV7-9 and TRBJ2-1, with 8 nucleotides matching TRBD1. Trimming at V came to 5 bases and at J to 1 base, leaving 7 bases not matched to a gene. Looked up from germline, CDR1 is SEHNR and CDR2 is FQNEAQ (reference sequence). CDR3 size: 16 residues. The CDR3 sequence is CASSHLRDRSYNEQFF. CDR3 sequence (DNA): TGTGCCAGCAGCCATCTGCGGGACAGGTCCTACAATGAGCAGTTCTTC. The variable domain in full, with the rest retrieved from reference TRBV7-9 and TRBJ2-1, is DTGVSQNPRHKITKRGQNVTFRCDPISEHNRLYWYRQTLGQGPEFLTYFQNEAQLEKSRLLSDRFSAERPKGSFSTLEIQRTEQGDSAMYLCASSHLRDRSYNEQFFGPGTRLTVL.

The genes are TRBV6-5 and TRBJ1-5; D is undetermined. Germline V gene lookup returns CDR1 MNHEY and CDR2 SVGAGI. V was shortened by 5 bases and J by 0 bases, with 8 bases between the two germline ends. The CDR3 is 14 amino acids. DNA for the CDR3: TGTGCCAGCAGTCCCTATCCTAGCAATCAGCCCCAGCATTTT. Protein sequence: CASSPYPSNQPQHF.

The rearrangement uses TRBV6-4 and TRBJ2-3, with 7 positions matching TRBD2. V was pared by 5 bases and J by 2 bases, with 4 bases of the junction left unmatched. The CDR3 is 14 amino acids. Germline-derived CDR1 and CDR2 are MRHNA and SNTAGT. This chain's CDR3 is CASSSGLDTDTQYF. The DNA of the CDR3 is TGTGCCAGCAGTTCCGGACTAGACACAGATACGCAGTATTTT.

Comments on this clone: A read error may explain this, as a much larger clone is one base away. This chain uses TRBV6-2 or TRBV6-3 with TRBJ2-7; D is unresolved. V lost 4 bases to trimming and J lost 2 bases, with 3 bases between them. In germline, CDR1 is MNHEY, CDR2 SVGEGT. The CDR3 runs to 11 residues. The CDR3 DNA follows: TGTGCCAGCAGTTCCGCCTACGAGCAGTACTTC. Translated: CASSSAYEQYF.